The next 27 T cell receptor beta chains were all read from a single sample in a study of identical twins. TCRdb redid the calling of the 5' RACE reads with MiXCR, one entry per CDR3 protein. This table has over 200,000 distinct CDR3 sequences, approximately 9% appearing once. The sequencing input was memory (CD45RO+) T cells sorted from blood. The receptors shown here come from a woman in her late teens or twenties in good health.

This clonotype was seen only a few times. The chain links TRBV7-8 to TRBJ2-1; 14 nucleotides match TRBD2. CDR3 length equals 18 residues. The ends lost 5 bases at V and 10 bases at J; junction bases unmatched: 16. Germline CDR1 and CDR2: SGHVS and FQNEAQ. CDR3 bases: TGTGCCAGCAGCCCGCGGGGCCCGGGGACTAGCGGGAGAGCGGAGCAGTTCTTC. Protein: CASSPRGPGTSGRAEQFF. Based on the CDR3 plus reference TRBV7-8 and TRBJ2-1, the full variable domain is GAGVSQSPRYKVAKRGQDVALRCDPISGHVSLFWYQQALGQGPEFLTYFQNEAQLDKSGLPSDRFFAERPEGSVSTLKIQRTQQEDSAVYLCASSPRGPGTSGRAEQFFGPGTRLTVL.

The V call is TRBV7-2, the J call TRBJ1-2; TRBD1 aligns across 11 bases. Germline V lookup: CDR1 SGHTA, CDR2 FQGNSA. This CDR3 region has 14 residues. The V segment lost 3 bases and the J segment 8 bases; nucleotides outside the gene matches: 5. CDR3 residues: CASSFGQGAPGYTF. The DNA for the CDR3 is TGTGCCAGCAGCTTTGGACAGGGGGCGCCGGGCTACACCTTC.

CDR3 bases: TGTGCCAGTAGTCTCCACAGGTTAGGTGGCTACACCTTC. Protein product: CASSLHRLGGYTF. The gene calls are TRBV19 and TRBJ1-2, with D perhaps TRBD1 (5 bases). V dropped 5 bases and J dropped 7 bases, with 14 bases sitting between them. Germline V lookup: CDR1 LNHDA, CDR2 SQIVND (reference sequence). The CDR3 contains 13 residues.

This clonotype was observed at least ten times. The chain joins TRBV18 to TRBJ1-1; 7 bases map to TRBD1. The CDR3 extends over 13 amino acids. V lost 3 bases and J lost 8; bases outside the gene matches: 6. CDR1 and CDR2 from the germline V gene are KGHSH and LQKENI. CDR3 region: CASSPTGEIEAFF. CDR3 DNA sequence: TGTGCCAGCTCACCCACAGGGGAGATAGAAGCTTTCTTT.

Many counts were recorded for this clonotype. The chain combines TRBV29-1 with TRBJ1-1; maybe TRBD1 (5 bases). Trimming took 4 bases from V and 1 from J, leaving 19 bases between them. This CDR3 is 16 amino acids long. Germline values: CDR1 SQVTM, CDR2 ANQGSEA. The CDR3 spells CSVVPGAFGTNTEAFF. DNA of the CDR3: TGCAGCGTTGTACCCGGGGCTTTTGGCACGAACACTGAAGCTTTCTTT.

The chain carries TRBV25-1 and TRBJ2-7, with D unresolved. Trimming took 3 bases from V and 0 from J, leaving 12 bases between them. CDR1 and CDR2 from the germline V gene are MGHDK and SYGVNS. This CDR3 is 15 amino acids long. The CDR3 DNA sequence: TGTGCCAGCAGTGATGCTACCCTAAGCTCCTACGAGCAGTACTTC. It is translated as CASSDATLSSYEQYF.

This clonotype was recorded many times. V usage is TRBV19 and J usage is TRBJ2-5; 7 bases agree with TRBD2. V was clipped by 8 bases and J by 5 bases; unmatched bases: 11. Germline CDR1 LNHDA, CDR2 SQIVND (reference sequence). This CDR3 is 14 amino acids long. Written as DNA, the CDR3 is TGTGCCAGTTCAAAATCGGGGGGTCGGGAGACCCAGTACTTC. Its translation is CASSKSGGRETQYF.

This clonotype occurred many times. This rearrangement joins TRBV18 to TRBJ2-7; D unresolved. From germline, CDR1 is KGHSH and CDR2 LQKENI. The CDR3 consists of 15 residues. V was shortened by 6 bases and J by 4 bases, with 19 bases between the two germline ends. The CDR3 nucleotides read TGTGCCAGCTCCCTCTCAGGAGACCCAGTTTACGAGCAGTACTTC. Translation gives CASSLSGDPVYEQYF.

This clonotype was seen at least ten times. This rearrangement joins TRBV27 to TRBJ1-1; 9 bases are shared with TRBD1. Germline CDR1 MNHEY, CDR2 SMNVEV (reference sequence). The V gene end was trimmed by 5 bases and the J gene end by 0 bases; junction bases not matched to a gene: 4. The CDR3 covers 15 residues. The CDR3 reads CASSATGGLNTEAFF. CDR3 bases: TGTGCCAGCAGTGCCACAGGGGGCCTGAACACTGAAGCTTTCTTT.

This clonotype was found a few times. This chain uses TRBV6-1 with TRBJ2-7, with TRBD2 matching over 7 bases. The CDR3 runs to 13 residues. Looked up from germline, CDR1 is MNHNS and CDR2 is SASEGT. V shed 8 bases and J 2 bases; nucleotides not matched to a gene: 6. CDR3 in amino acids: CASRREVAYEQYF. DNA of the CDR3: TGTGCCAGCCGCCGGGAGGTTGCCTACGAGCAGTACTTC.

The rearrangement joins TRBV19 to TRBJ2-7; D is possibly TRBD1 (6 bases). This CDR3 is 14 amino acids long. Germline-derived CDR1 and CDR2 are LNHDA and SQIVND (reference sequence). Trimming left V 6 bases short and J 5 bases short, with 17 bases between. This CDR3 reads CASRNREHSDEQYF. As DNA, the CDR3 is TGTGCCAGTAGGAACAGGGAACACTCGGACGAGCAGTACTTC.

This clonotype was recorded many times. CDR3 sequence (DNA): TGTGCCAGCAGGGGAAGCGCGGATACGCAGTATTTT. This sequence encodes CASRGSADTQYF. The chain uses TRBV12-3 or TRBV12-4 and TRBJ2-3; no definite D call. V was cut by 6 bases and J by 6 bases, with 10 bases left in between. The CDR3 has 12 amino acids.

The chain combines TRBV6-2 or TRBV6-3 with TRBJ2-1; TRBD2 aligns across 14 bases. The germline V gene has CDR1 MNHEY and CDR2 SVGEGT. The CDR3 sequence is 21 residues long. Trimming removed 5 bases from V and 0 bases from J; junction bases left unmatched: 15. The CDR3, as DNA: TGTGCCAGCAGTCCTGCCCCTGGGACTAGCGGGGGTAGGAGCTCCTACAATGAGCAGTTCTTC. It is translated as CASSPAPGTSGGRSSYNEQFF.

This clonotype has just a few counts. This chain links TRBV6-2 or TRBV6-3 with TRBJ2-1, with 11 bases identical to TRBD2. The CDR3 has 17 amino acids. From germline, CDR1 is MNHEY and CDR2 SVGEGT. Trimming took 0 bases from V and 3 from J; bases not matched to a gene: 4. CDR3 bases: TGTGCCAGCAGTTACTCCCCGACTAGCGGGGTCTACAATGAGCAGTTCTTC. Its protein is CASSYSPTSGVYNEQFF.

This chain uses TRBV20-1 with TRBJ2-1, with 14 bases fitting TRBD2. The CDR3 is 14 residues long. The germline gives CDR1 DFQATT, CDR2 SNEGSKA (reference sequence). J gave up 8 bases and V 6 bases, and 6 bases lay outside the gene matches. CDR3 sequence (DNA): TGCAGTGCCCCCGGGACTAGCGGGAGTGATGAGCAGTTCTTC. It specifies CSAPGTSGSDEQFF.

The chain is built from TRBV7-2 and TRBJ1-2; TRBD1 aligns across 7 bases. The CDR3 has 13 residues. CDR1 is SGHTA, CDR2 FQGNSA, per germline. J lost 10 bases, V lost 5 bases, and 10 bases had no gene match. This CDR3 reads CASSRITGAAYTF. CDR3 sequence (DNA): TGTGCCAGCAGCCGGATCACAGGGGCTGCCTACACCTTC.

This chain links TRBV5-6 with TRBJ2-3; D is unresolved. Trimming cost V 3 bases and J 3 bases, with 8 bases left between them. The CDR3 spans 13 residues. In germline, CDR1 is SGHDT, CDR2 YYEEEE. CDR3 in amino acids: CASSSTATDTQYF. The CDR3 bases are TGTGCCAGCAGCTCCACAGCTACAGATACGCAGTATTTT.

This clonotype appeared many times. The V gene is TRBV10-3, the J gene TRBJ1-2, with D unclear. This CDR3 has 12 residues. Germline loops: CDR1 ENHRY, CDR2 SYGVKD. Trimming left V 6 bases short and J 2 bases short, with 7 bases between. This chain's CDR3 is CAIRKGNYGYTF. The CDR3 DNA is TGTGCCATCAGGAAAGGGAACTATGGCTACACCTTC.

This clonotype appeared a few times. As DNA, the CDR3 is TGTGCCCGCGTCGAAAAGACAGTAACAGAAGCTTTCTTT. It is translated as CARVEKTVTEAFF. The chain employs TRBV30 and TRBJ1-1; possible D gene TRBD1, 5 bases. The length of the CDR3 is 13 residues. V lost 8 bases to trimming and J lost 8 bases, with 21 bases between them. Germline V gene lookup returns CDR1 GTSNPN and CDR2 SVGIG (reference sequence).

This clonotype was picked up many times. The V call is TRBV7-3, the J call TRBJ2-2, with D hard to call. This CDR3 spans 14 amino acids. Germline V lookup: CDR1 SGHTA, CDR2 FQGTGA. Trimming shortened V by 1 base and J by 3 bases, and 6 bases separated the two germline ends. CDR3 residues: CASSLNTYTGELFF. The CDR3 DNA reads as TGTGCCAGCAGCTTAAACACGTACACCGGGGAGCTGTTTTTT.

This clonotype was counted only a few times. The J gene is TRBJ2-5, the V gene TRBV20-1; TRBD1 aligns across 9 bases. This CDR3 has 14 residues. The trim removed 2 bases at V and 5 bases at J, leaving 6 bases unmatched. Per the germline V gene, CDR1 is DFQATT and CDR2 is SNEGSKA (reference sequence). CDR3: CSARYTGGRETQYF. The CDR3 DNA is TGCAGTGCTAGATACACAGGGGGCAGGGAGACCCAGTACTTC.

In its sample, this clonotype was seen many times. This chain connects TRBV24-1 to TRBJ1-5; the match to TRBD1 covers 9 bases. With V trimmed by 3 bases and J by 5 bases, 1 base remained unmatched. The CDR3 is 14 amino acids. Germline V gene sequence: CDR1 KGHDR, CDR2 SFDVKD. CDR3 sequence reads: CATSDGDRDQPQHF. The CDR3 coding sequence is TGTGCCACCAGTGATGGGGACAGGGATCAGCCCCAGCATTTT.

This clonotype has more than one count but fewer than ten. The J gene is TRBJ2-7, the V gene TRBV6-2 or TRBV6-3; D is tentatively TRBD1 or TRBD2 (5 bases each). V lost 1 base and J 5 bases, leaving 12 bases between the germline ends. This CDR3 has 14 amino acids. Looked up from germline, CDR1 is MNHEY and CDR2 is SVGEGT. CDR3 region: CASSYYRGPDEQYF. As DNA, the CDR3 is TGTGCCAGCAGTTACTATCGGGGCCCCGACGAGCAGTACTTC.

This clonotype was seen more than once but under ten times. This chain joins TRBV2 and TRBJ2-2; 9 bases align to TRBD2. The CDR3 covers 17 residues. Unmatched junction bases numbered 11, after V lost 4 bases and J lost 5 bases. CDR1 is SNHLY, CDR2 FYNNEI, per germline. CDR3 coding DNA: TGTGCCAGCAGTGCAGAGCGGGGGGATACGGGGACCGGGGAGCTGTTTTTT. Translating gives CASSAERGDTGTGELFF.

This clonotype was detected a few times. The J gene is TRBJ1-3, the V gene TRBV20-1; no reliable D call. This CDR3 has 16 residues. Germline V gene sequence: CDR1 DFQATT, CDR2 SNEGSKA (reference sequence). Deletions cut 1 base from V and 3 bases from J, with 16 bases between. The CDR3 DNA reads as TGCAGTGCTAGAGGAAGGAGCTACGCTTTTGGAAACACCATATATTTT. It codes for CSARGRSYAFGNTIYF.

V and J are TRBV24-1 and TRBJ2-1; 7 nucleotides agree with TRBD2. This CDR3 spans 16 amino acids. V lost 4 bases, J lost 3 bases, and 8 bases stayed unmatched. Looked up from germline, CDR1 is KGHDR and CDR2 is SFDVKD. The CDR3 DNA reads TGTGCCACCAGTGACAGTCTTAGCGGGCTCTACAATGAGCAGTTCTTC. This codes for CATSDSLSGLYNEQFF.

The CDR3 loop is CASSPLSGRVGDTQYF. CDR3 DNA: TGTGCCAGCTCACCACTGAGCGGGAGGGTAGGAGATACGCAGTATTTT. The chain links TRBV18 to TRBJ2-3, with 10 nucleotides matching TRBD2. V lost 1 base, J lost 5 bases, and 6 bases stayed unmatched. The germline V gene has CDR1 KGHSH and CDR2 LQKENI. The CDR3 loop spans 16 amino acids.